This record concerns one T cell receptor (beta chain) sequence. Its target is not known. The PCR ran on 60 Vbeta and 13 Jbeta primers. Using immunoSEQ multiplex PCR, the repertoire was profiled, and TCRdb retains in-frame clones only, with some absent. The sample carries 75,000 to 100,000 clones, around 79% recorded once. This entry is derived from a study of cytomegalovirus exposure and HLA in healthy donors. Study-wide results and caveats: In a later analysis, several top co-occurrence clusters appeared linked to parvovirus B19, influenza, CMV and Epstein-Barr virus. Data from an earlier analysis indicated that most TCR beta V segments were productive either about 90% or about 30% of the time. The number of N-insertions in an Asian-associated ancestry cluster was reportedly below the approximately 700-donor mean in a later analysis.

The sequence was collected from a female donor in good health and CMV-seropositive. The specimen sequenced was PBMCs.

DNA for the CDR3: TGCGCCAGCAGCCGGGGAGCTAGCGGGTCCTACAATGAGCAGTTCTTC. Its translation: CASSRGASGSYNEQFF. The chain has TRBV4-3 and TRBJ2-1, with TRBD2 matching 8 bases. Germline-derived CDR1 and CDR2 are LGHNA and YSLEER. Trimming at V came to 4 bases and at J to 1 base, leaving 6 bases not matched to a gene. CDR3 size: 16 residues.